The 13 T cell receptor beta chains presented below share a single source sample, sequenced in a study of blood T cell repertoires in COVID-19. Sequencing was performed with immunoSEQ multiplex PCR; in TCRdb, only in-frame clones are kept and a portion is missing. The table lists some 70,000 clones, 86% of them singletons, with about 8.1% in the top ten. The specimen sequenced was peripheral blood. The receptor source for this set is a man aged 30-40 years with acute or convalescent COVID-19.

In nucleotides, the CDR3 is TGTGCCAGCAGCTTGTACTATAGCGGGAGGGCCCAAAATGAGCAGTTCTTC. It encodes CASSLYYSGRAQNEQFF. The chain links TRBV5-5 to TRBJ2-1; TRBD2 matches at 11 bases. V lost 1 base to trimming and J lost 7 bases; unmatched junction nucleotides: 10. This CDR3 comprises 17 residues. Germline assignment: CDR1 SGHKS and CDR2 YYEKEE (reference sequence).

This rearrangement joins TRBV13 to TRBJ2-1, with TRBD1 identical over 9 bases. The V and J ends lost 1 base and 4 bases, in that order; junction bases with no gene match: 2. This CDR3 region has 15 residues. Looked up from germline, CDR1 is PRHDT and CDR2 is FYEKMQ (reference sequence). CDR3 nucleotide sequence: TGTGCCAGCAGCTTAGCACAGGGGGCTTACAATGAGCAGTTCTTC. Translating gives CASSLAQGAYNEQFF.

J is TRBJ2-1 and V is TRBV24-1, with D possibly matching TRBD2 (5 bases). CDR1 and CDR2 (germline): KGHDR, SFDVKD. CDR3 length: 14 residues. V was clipped by 8 bases and J by 9 bases, with 19 bases between them. CDR3 sequence: CATTGNSALAEQFF. The DNA for the CDR3 is TGTGCCACCACCGGGAATAGTGCCCTTGCTGAGCAGTTCTTC.

The chain has TRBV7-2 and TRBJ2-1; D might be TRBD2 (5 bases). Trimming took off 1 base at V and 4 bases at J, with 14 bases between the two ends. CDR3 length equals 16 residues. Per germline, CDR1 SGHTA and CDR2 FQGNSA. In nucleotides, the CDR3 is TGTGCCAGCAGCTTAGGGGTAGGACTCCGTTACAATGAGCAGTTCTTC. Encoded protein: CASSLGVGLRYNEQFF. The full variable domain, in which reference TRBV7-2 and TRBJ2-1 provide the parts outside the CDR3, is GAGVSQSPSNKVTEKGKDVELRCDPISGHTALYWYRQSLGQGLEFLIYFQGNSAPDKSGLPSDRFSAERTGGSVSTLTIQRTQQEDSAVYLCASSLGVGLRYNEQFFGPGTRLTVL.

This chain uses TRBV7-3 with TRBJ2-5; weak D call: TRBD2 (5 bases). V gave up 5 bases and J gave up 2 bases, with 15 bases separating them. Germline CDR1 is SGHTA and CDR2 is FQGTGA. This CDR3 comprises 15 residues. CDR3 coding DNA: TGTGCCAGCAGCCTGGGCGGGTTTGGACAAGAGACCCAGTACTTC. This codes for CASSLGGFGQETQYF.

The genes are TRBV2 and TRBJ2-7; D unclear. The CDR3 extends over 11 amino acids. The germline gives CDR1 SNHLY, CDR2 FYNNEI. V was cut by 6 bases and J by 8 bases, with 11 bases left in between. The CDR3 DNA reads as TGTGCCAGCAGGGATGAGGTTAAGCAGTACTTC. Protein product: CASRDEVKQYF.

This clone was counted once. This chain uses TRBV18 with TRBJ2-5, with TRBD1 matching 7 bases. J was trimmed by 2 bases and V by 4 bases; bases with no gene match: 10. There are 16 residues in the CDR3. Germline V lookup: CDR1 KGHSH, CDR2 LQKENI. CDR3 coding DNA: TGTGCCAGCTCACTTTCAAGACAGGGTGGGCAAGAGACCCAGTACTTC. Its protein is CASSLSRQGGQETQYF.

This clone was counted a few times. The rearrangement uses TRBV28 and TRBJ2-2, with D tentatively TRBD2 (6 bases). CDR1 and CDR2 (germline): MDHEN, SYDVKM. The V end was cut by 7 bases, the J end by 6 bases, with 12 bases between. The CDR3 sequence is 13 residues long. CDR3: CASTTGDAGELFF. The CDR3 DNA is TGTGCCAGCACGACGGGAGACGCCGGGGAGCTGTTTTTT. The full variable domain, completed using reference TRBV28 and TRBJ2-2, is DVKVTQSSRYLVKRTGEKVFLECVQDMDHENMFWYRQDPGLGLRLIYFSYDVKMKEKGDIPEGYSVSREKKERFSLILESASTNQTSMYLCASTTGDAGELFFGEGSRLTVL.

The chain uses TRBV12-3 or TRBV12-4 and TRBJ2-3; the match to TRBD2 covers 8 bases. The V segment lost 6 bases and the J segment 8 bases; nucleotides outside the gene matches: 4. The CDR3 loop spans 12 amino acids. CDR3: CASRSGGGTQYF. The CDR3 nucleotides read TGTGCCAGCAGAAGCGGGGGAGGTACGCAGTATTTT.

The rearrangement joins TRBV7-8 to TRBJ2-7; 7 nucleotides align to TRBD2. The CDR3 runs to 14 residues. CDR1 is SGHVS, CDR2 FQNEAQ, per germline. Germline trimming cut 0 bases from V and 2 bases from J; bases unmatched to any gene: 1. The CDR3 spells CASSLAGGPYEQYF. DNA for the CDR3: TGTGCCAGCAGCTTAGCGGGAGGGCCCTACGAGCAGTACTTC.

The rearrangement links TRBV28 to TRBJ1-1; D uncertain. V was clipped by 7 bases and J by 2 bases, with 5 bases between them. CDR3 length: 11 residues. From germline, CDR1 is MDHEN and CDR2 SYDVKM. The CDR3 is CASISNTEAFF. CDR3 DNA sequence: TGTGCCAGCATCAGTAACACTGAAGCTTTCTTT.

This clone showed up just a few times. This sequence joins TRBV28 and TRBJ2-7, with a weak D call TRBD2 (6 bases). Germline CDR1 MDHEN, CDR2 SYDVKM. V was clipped by 8 bases and J by 4 bases, with 9 bases between them. The CDR3 totals 11 residues. The CDR3 sequence: CASRGGYEQYF. The CDR3 DNA follows: TGTGCCAGCCGGGGAGGATACGAGCAGTACTTC.

V is TRBV28 and J is TRBJ2-1, with 7 bases matching TRBD2. The CDR3 is 16 amino acids. Unmatched junction bases numbered 4, after V lost 1 base and J lost 1 base. CDR1 MDHEN and CDR2 SYDVKM come from the germline V gene. The CDR3 loop reads CASSLLASGSYNEQFF. CDR3 in DNA: TGTGCCAGCAGTTTATTGGCTAGCGGATCCTACAATGAGCAGTTCTTC.